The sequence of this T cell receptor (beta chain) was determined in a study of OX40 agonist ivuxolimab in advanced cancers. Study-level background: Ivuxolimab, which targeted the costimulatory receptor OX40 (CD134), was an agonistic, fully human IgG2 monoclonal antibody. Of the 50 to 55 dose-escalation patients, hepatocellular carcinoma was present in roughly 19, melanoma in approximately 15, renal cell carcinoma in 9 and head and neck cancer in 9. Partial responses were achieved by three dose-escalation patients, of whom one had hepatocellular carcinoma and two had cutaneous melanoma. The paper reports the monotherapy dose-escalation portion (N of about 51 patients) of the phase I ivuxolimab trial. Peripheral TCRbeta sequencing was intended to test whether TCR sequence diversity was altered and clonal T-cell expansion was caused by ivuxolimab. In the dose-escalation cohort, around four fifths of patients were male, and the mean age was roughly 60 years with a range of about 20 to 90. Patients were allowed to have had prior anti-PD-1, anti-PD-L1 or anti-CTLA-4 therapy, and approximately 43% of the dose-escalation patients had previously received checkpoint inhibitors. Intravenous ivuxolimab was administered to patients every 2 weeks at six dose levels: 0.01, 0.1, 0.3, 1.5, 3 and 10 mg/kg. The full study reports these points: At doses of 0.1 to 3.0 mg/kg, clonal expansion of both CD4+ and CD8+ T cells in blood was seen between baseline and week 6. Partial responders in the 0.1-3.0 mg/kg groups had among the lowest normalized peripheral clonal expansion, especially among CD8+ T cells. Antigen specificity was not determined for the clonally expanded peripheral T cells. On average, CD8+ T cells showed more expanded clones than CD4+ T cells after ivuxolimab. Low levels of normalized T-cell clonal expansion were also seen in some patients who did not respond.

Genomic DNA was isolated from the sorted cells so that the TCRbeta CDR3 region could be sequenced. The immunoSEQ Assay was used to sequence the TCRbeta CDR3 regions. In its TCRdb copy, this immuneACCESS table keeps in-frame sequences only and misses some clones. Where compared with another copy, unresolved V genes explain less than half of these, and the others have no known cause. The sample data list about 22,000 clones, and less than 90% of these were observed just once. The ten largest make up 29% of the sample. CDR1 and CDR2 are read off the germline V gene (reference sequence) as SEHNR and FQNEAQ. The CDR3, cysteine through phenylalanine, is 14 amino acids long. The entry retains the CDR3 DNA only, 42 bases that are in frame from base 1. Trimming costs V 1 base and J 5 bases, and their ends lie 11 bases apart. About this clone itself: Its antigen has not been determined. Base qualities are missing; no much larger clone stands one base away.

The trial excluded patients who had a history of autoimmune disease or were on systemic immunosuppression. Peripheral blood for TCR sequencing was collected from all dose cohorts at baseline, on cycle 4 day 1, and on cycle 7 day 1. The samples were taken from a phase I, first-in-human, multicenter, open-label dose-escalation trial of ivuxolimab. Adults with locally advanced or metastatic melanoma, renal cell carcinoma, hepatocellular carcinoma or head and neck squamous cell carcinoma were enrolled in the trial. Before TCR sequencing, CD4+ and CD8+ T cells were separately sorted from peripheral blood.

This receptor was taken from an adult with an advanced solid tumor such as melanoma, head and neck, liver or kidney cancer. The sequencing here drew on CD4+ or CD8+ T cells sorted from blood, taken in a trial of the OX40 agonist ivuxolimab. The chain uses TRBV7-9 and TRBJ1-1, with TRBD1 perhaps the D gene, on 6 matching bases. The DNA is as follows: TGTGCCAGCAGCTTAGGAGGGGGGGAAACTGAAGCTTTCTTT. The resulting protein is CASSLGGGETEAFF.